The 30 T cell receptor beta chains below come from one sample, sequenced in a study of shared clonotypes between healthy human individuals. Some clones are missing from TCRdb's copy, which holds only in-frame ones; the method was immunoSEQ multiplex PCR. The data hold about half a million clones, with 70% to 80% observed a single time. The specimen was PBMCs. The receptors here all came from a woman aged 40 to 50 in good health. Some clones in this sample may be carry-over from other donors' samples.

The chain combines TRBV7-8 with TRBJ1-1, with D perhaps matching TRBD1 (5 bases). There are 16 residues in the CDR3. V was pared by 5 bases and J by 1 base, with 17 bases between. CDR1 is SGHVS, CDR2 FQNEAQ, per germline. The CDR3 DNA sequence: TGTGCCAGCAGCCTCCATTCGGGACCGGGGAACACTGAAGCTTTCTTT. It is translated as CASSLHSGPGNTEAFF.

The chain employs TRBV11-1 and TRBJ2-7; TRBD1 matches 7 bases. This CDR3 contains 12 residues. V lost 5 bases, J lost 5 bases, and 3 bases stayed unmatched. The germline gives CDR1 SGHAT, CDR2 FQDESV (reference sequence). The CDR3 here is CASSTDRDEQYF. In DNA form, the CDR3 reads TGTGCCAGCAGCACAGACAGGGACGAGCAGTACTTC.

This clone was detected ten times or more. V gene TRBV19 combines with J gene TRBJ2-2; no firm D call. CDR1 and CDR2 from the germline V gene are LNHDA and SQIVND (reference sequence). Trimming stripped 0 bases from V and 7 bases from J, with 12 bases between. This CDR3 comprises 15 residues. DNA for the CDR3: TGTGCCAGTAGTATAGATCGTGGGGATATCGGGGAGCTGTTTTTT. Amino acids: CASSIDRGDIGELFF.

In regard to this clone: The sample carries other DNA sequences with the same CDR3. This sequence joins TRBV5-8 and TRBJ2-6; D ambiguous. CDR3 length: 13 amino acids. With 2 bases removed from V and 3 bases from J, the gap between germline ends came to 3 bases. Germline V gene lookup returns CDR1 SGHTS and CDR2 YDEGEE. CDR3 bases: TGTGCCAGCAGCTTACGTGGGGCCAACGTCCTGACTTTC. Its translation is CASSLRGANVLTF.

This chain uses TRBV5-4 with TRBJ1-1, with 10 bases identical to TRBD1. The junction had 7 bases not matched to a gene; V was cut back by 2 bases and J by 6 bases. CDR1 is SGHNT, CDR2 YYREEE, per germline (reference sequence). The CDR3 totals 15 residues. The CDR3 reads CASSFRQGAKSEAFF. CDR3 bases: TGTGCCAGCAGCTTCCGACAGGGGGCGAAGTCTGAAGCTTTCTTT.

The rearrangement links TRBV5-1 to TRBJ2-7; TRBD2 aligns across 7 bases. The CDR3 is 16 amino acids. J lost 9 bases, V lost 2 bases, and 17 bases had no gene match. Germline assignment: CDR1 SGHRS and CDR2 YFSETQ. CDR3 DNA sequence: TGCGCCAGCAGCTTAGCGGGGCACCCGGTTGAGTCACGGCAGTACTTC. Translated: CASSLAGHPVESRQYF.

The chain joins TRBV10-2 to TRBJ2-7; 7 bases line up with TRBD1. Germline V gene sequence: CDR1 WSHSY, CDR2 SAAADI. The CDR3 consists of 13 residues. Trimming removed 7 bases from V and 5 bases from J; junction bases left unmatched: 8. The CDR3 reads CASKQGDLHEQYF. For the CDR3, the DNA is TGCGCCAGCAAGCAGGGGGACCTCCACGAGCAGTACTTC.

The rearrangement links TRBV7-6 to TRBJ2-7; TRBD2 aligns across 7 bases. Unmatched junction bases numbered 10, after V lost 5 bases and J lost 3 bases. This CDR3 spans 15 amino acids. The germline V gene has CDR1 SGHVS and CDR2 FNYEAQ. The CDR3 sequence is CASSVGTSELYEQYF. CDR3 sequence (DNA): TGTGCCAGCAGCGTCGGAACTAGCGAACTCTACGAGCAGTACTTC.

The V gene is TRBV6-6, the J gene TRBJ2-7; 11 bases line up with TRBD2. CDR3 size: 14 residues. Germline CDR1 is MNHNY and CDR2 is SVGAGI (reference sequence). The trim removed 6 bases at V and 0 bases at J, leaving 1 base unmatched. CDR3 DNA sequence: TGTGCCAGCAGAGGGACTAGCGGCTCCTACGAGCAGTACTTC. It encodes CASRGTSGSYEQYF.

This clone was counted once. The gene calls are TRBV4-1 and TRBJ2-4; weak D call: TRBD2 (5 bases). Germline CDR1 and CDR2: MGHRA and YSYEKL. V was clipped by 4 bases and J by 1 base, with 14 bases between them. This CDR3 region has 16 residues. The CDR3 here is CASSRTLGVAKNIQYF. CDR3 nucleotides: TGCGCCAGCAGCCGGACCCTCGGGGTGGCCAAAAACATTCAGTACTTC.

The sample holds a few counts of this clone. The chain carries TRBV7-2 and TRBJ1-5; perhaps TRBD1 as D (5 bases). Germline V gene data show CDR1 as SGHTA and CDR2 as FQGNSA. The CDR3 covers 15 residues. Trimming pared 6 bases from V and 4 bases from J, leaving 16 bases between. The CDR3 reads CASRDPGGMNQPQHF. DNA of the CDR3: TGTGCCAGCAGGGACCCTGGGGGTATGAATCAGCCCCAGCATTTT. The complete variable domain, with remaining parts taken from reference TRBV7-2 and TRBJ1-5, reads GAGVSQSPSNKVTEKGKDVELRCDPISGHTALYWYRQSLGQGLEFLIYFQGNSAPDKSGLPSDRFSAERTGGSVSTLTIQRTQQEDSAVYLCASRDPGGMNQPQHFGDGTRLSIL.

The chain has TRBV5-6 and TRBJ2-3; D gene uncertain. V was shortened by 1 base and J by 2 bases, with 14 bases between the two germline ends. The germline V gene has CDR1 SGHDT and CDR2 YYEEEE. CDR3 length equals 16 residues. The CDR3 region is CASSLRRQVATDTQYF. DNA of the CDR3: TGTGCCAGCAGCTTGCGAAGGCAGGTAGCCACAGATACGCAGTATTTT.

There are a few counts of this clone. The gene calls are TRBV6-5 and TRBJ1-1; no firm D call. The CDR3 is 13 residues long. The ends were cut back, 0 bases at V and 1 base at J, with 3 bases in the middle. Per the germline V gene, CDR1 is MNHEY and CDR2 is SVGAGI. The CDR3 region is CASSYSKNTEAFF. The CDR3 region has the DNA TGTGCCAGCAGTTACTCGAAGAACACTGAAGCTTTCTTT.

J is TRBJ1-2 and V is TRBV14, with D possibly being TRBD1 (5 bases). Germline lookup yields CDR1 SGHDN and CDR2 FVKESK. V was pared by 1 base and J by 6 bases, with 9 bases between. This CDR3 spans 13 amino acids. CDR3 in DNA: TGTGCCAGCAGCCAAGGAGGGGCGGATGGCTACACCTTC. This gives the protein CASSQGGADGYTF.

This sequence joins TRBV5-4 and TRBJ2-7, with D unclear. Germline V gene lookup returns CDR1 SGHNT and CDR2 YYREEE (reference sequence). Between the trimmed V and J ends, which lost 2 bases and 3 bases, there was a span of 15 bases. CDR3 length: 15 amino acids. The CDR3 reads CASSLIPEPVYEQYF. CDR3 nucleotides: TGTGCCAGCAGCTTAATACCTGAACCGGTCTACGAGCAGTACTTC.

This clone was counted once. The V gene is TRBV28, the J gene TRBJ2-3, with 8 nucleotides matching TRBD2. This CDR3 region has 15 residues. Germline V lookup: CDR1 MDHEN, CDR2 SYDVKM. Trimming at V came to 6 bases and at J to 4 bases, leaving 9 bases not matched to a gene. DNA of the CDR3: TGTGCCAGCAGGCTAACGGGAGGGGGTCCAGATACGCAGTATTTT. Residues: CASRLTGGGPDTQYF. The full variable domain, its missing parts supplied by reference TRBV28 and TRBJ2-3, is DVKVTQSSRYLVKRTGEKVFLECVQDMDHENMFWYRQDPGLGLRLIYFSYDVKMKEKGDIPEGYSVSREKKERFSLILESASTNQTSMYLCASRLTGGGPDTQYFGPGTRLTVL.

The chain couples TRBV9 to TRBJ2-1; 7 bases are shared with TRBD2. Trimming cost V 0 bases and J 5 bases; bases outside gene matches: 5. CDR3 size: 15 residues. Per germline, CDR1 SGDLS and CDR2 YYNGEE. The CDR3 bases are TGTGCCAGCAGCGTAGGGCTAGCGGAGAACAATGAGCAGTTCTTC. Residues: CASSVGLAENNEQFF.

J is TRBJ2-5 and V is TRBV19; the match to TRBD2 covers 9 bases. CDR3 length: 16 residues. The ends lost 5 bases at V and 5 bases at J; junction bases unmatched: 12. Germline assignment: CDR1 LNHDA and CDR2 SQIVND (reference sequence). CDR3 protein: CASSGTGTSIRETQYF. For the CDR3, the DNA is TGTGCCAGTAGTGGAACCGGGACTAGCATTCGGGAGACCCAGTACTTC.

This clone was picked up many times. This chain connects TRBV6-4 to TRBJ2-1, with 12 positions matching TRBD2. Germline V gene sequence: CDR1 MRHNA, CDR2 SNTAGT. V lost 5 bases to trimming and J lost 7 bases; unmatched junction nucleotides: 6. This CDR3 is built from 15 residues. DNA for the CDR3: TGTGCCAGCAGTAGACTAGCGGGAGAAGGGAATGAGCAGTTCTTC. Protein: CASSRLAGEGNEQFF.

The chain carries TRBV28 and TRBJ1-2; TRBD1 matches at 9 bases. The germline V gene has CDR1 MDHEN and CDR2 SYDVKM. The CDR3 length is 13 residues. J gave up 7 bases and V 6 bases, and 6 bases lay outside the gene matches. CDR3 sequence: CASSNRGLSGYTF. The CDR3 DNA follows: TGTGCCAGCAGCAACAGGGGGCTTAGTGGCTACACCTTC.

This sequence joins TRBV10-3 and TRBJ2-1; TRBD2 agrees at 8 bases. CDR3 length: 14 residues. CDR1 and CDR2 (germline): ENHRY, SYGVKD. V lost 7 bases, J lost 5 bases, and 7 bases stayed unmatched. CDR3: CAITKTSDHNEQFF. The CDR3 DNA sequence: TGTGCCATCACTAAGACTAGCGACCACAATGAGCAGTTCTTC.

The rearrangement joins TRBV11-2 to TRBJ2-1; tentatively, D is TRBD2 (6 bases). CDR3 length: 16 amino acids. Per the germline V gene, CDR1 is SGHAT and CDR2 is FQNNGV. V lost 2 bases to trimming and J lost 5 bases, with 16 bases between them. DNA for the CDR3: TGTGCCAGCAGCTTACGCCCCGGGACGGGGGACAATGAGCAGTTCTTC. This sequence encodes CASSLRPGTGDNEQFF.

The chain employs TRBV7-2 and TRBJ2-5; D unresolved. V lost 3 bases, J lost 9 bases, and 8 bases lay in between. The CDR3 extends over 11 amino acids. Germline CDR1 SGHTA, CDR2 FQGNSA. The CDR3 here is CASSLMLAQYF. The CDR3 coding sequence is TGTGCCAGCAGCTTGATGTTAGCCCAGTACTTC. The full variable domain, completed using reference TRBV7-2 and TRBJ2-5, is GAGVSQSPSNKVTEKGKDVELRCDPISGHTALYWYRQSLGQGLEFLIYFQGNSAPDKSGLPSDRFSAERTGGSVSTLTIQRTQQEDSAVYLCASSLMLAQYFGPGTRLLVL.

This sequence joins TRBV9 and TRBJ2-1, with 14 bases that match TRBD2. V gave up 0 bases and J gave up 2 bases; unmatched junction bases: 7. Germline values: CDR1 SGDLS, CDR2 YYNGEE. This CDR3 contains 19 residues. The DNA for the CDR3 is TGTGCCAGCAGCGTAGGGGGACTAGCGGGAGAAGGCCCCTACAATGAGCAGTTCTTC. This sequence encodes CASSVGGLAGEGPYNEQFF.

The chain is built from TRBV28 and TRBJ2-5; D possibly corresponds to TRBD1 (6 bases). CDR3 size: 15 residues. The V gene's germline CDR1 is MDHEN and CDR2 SYDVKM. Deletions cut 4 bases from V and 4 bases from J, with 16 bases between. In nucleotides, the CDR3 is TGTGCCAGCAGTTCAGGGGCTAACTTAGGAGAGACCCAGTACTTC. It codes for CASSSGANLGETQYF.

The chain links TRBV5-1 to TRBJ2-3; 9 nucleotides align to TRBD1. Looked up from germline, CDR1 is SGHRS and CDR2 is YFSETQ. The V and J ends lost 1 base and 2 bases, in that order; junction bases with no gene match: 8. The CDR3 length is 17 residues. CDR3 loop: CASSLTGGTGNTDTQYF. The CDR3 coding sequence is TGCGCCAGCAGCTTGACGGGTGGGACAGGGAACACAGATACGCAGTATTTT.

This sequence joins TRBV2 and TRBJ1-5; perhaps TRBD1 as D (6 bases). This CDR3 has 14 amino acids. Germline V gene data show CDR1 as SNHLY and CDR2 as FYNNEI. Between the trimmed V and J ends, which lost 8 bases and 2 bases, there was a span of 13 bases. CDR3 in DNA: TGTGCCAGCTTGGGGGCTCGGGGCAATCAGCCCCAGCATTTT. Encoded protein: CASLGARGNQPQHF.

The chain employs TRBV4-1 and TRBJ2-1; 7 bases align to TRBD1. The J segment lost 4 bases and the V segment lost 2 bases, leaving 5 bases of the junction unmatched. Germline V gene sequence: CDR1 MGHRA, CDR2 YSYEKL. The CDR3 consists of 15 residues. In DNA, the CDR3 is TGCGCCAGCAGCCAACGGGACAGTATTTACAATGAGCAGTTCTTC. This codes for CASSQRDSIYNEQFF.

The rearrangement uses TRBV19 and TRBJ2-3; D may match TRBD1 or TRBD2 (6 bases each). Germline CDR1 and CDR2: LNHDA and SQIVND (reference sequence). CDR3 size: 14 residues. Trimming stripped 8 bases from V and 0 bases from J, with 12 bases between. The CDR3 here is CASRGPSSTDTQYF. The CDR3, as DNA: TGTGCCAGTCGGGGGCCCTCTAGCACAGATACGCAGTATTTT. Filled out from reference TRBV19 and TRBJ2-3, the complete variable domain reads DGGITQSPKYLFRKEGQNVTLSCEQNLNHDAMYWYRQDPGQGLRLIYYSQIVNDFQKGDIAEGYSVSREKKESFPLTVTSAQKNPTAFYLCASRGPSSTDTQYFGPGTRLTVL.

Comment on this clone: This likely traces to a read error, being one base from a far larger clone. This rearrangement joins TRBV10-3 to TRBJ2-7, with D possibly being TRBD1 or TRBD2 (5 bases each). Per the germline V gene, CDR1 is ENHRY and CDR2 is SYGVKD. The length of the CDR3 is 12 residues. Trimming pared 3 bases from V and 7 bases from J, leaving 10 bases between. This chain's CDR3 is CAISDQGGEQYF. Here the CDR3 DNA reads TGTGCCATCAGTGACCAGGGCGGGGAGCAGTACTTC.